The rows below give T cell receptor beta chains drawn from one sample of a study of CD8 T cells in Susac syndrome. One entry per CDR3 protein results from TCRdb running MiXCR on the immunoSEQ multiplex PCR reads. The data contain over 300,000 distinct CDR3 sequences, around 92% of them singletons. Input material: CD4+ T cells from PBMCs. These TCRs come from a human donor with multiple sclerosis. Each CDR3 is given with its conserved first and last residue. The D gene is left open where the match is weak. Expanded clones get a size class; other rows say once, few or many, or leave the size out.

clone size: NA
J gene: TRBJ1-1
D gene: TRBD1
V gene: TRBV6-5
CDR3 protein: CASSYGTGATNTEAFF
CDR3 DNA: TGTGCCAGCAGTTACGGGACAGGGGCCACGAACACTGAAGCTTTCTTT

clone size: NA
J gene: TRBJ2-3
D gene: TRBD1
V gene: TRBV3-1
CDR3 protein: CASSLGTGGGTDTQYF
CDR3 DNA: TGTGCCAGCAGCCTTGGGACAGGGGGGGGTACAGATACGCAGTATTTT

clone size: NA
J gene: TRBJ1-2
D gene: NA
V gene: TRBV7-9
CDR3 protein: CASSLGALYGYTF
CDR3 DNA: TGTGCCAGCAGCTTAGGGGCGCTCTATGGCTACACCTTC

clone size: NA
J gene: TRBJ2-3
D gene: TRBD2
V gene: TRBV19
CDR3 protein: CASTVLAGGADTQYF
CDR3 DNA: TGTGCCAGTACCGTACTAGCGGGGGGAGCAGATACGCAGTATTTT

clone size: NA
J gene: TRBJ1-3
D gene: TRBD1
V gene: TRBV12-3/TRBV12-4
CDR3 protein: CASRPTGELYF
CDR3 DNA: TGTGCCAGCAGACCTACAGGGGAGTTATATTTT

clone size: NA
J gene: TRBJ2-7
D gene: TRBD1
V gene: TRBV6-2/TRBV6-3
CDR3 protein: CASSFRAGQGSSYEQYF
CDR3 DNA: TGTGCCAGTTCGTTTAGGGCGGGACAGGGTTCTTCCTACGAGCAGTACTTC

clone size: NA
J gene: TRBJ2-5
D gene: NA
V gene: TRBV10-3
CDR3 protein: CAISAIQETQYF
CDR3 DNA: TGTGCCATCAGTGCCATCCAAGAGACCCAGTACTTC

clone size: NA
J gene: TRBJ2-7
D gene: NA
V gene: TRBV20-1
CDR3 protein: CSARATAYEQYF
CDR3 DNA: TGCAGTGCTAGAGCCACAGCCTACGAGCAGTACTTC

clone size: NA
J gene: TRBJ2-3
D gene: TRBD2
V gene: TRBV9
CDR3 protein: CASSETRSLAGSTDTQYF
CDR3 DNA: TGTGCCAGCAGCGAGACCCGGTCGTTAGCGGGGTCCACAGATACGCAGTATTTT

clone size: NA
J gene: TRBJ2-3
D gene: NA
V gene: TRBV24-1
CDR3 protein: CATSATERLTDTQYF
CDR3 DNA: TGTGCCACCAGTGCCACTGAGCGCCTCACAGATACGCAGTATTTT

clone size: NA
J gene: TRBJ2-1
D gene: NA
V gene: TRBV10-3
CDR3 protein: CAISPSVPYNEQFF
CDR3 DNA: TGTGCCATCAGTCCTAGCGTTCCTTACAATGAGCAGTTCTTC

clone size: NA
J gene: TRBJ2-3
D gene: TRBD1
V gene: TRBV6-1
CDR3 protein: CASGRGQGSSTDTQYF
CDR3 DNA: TGTGCCAGCGGCCGGGGACAGGGTTCTAGCACAGATACGCAGTATTTT

clone size: few
J gene: TRBJ2-3
D gene: TRBD2
V gene: TRBV5-4
CDR3 protein: CASSLGLAGDTQYF
CDR3 DNA: TGTGCCAGCAGTCTGGGACTAGCAGGGGATACGCAGTATTTT

clone size: NA
J gene: TRBJ1-2
D gene: NA
V gene: TRBV18
CDR3 protein: CASSPRAQANYGYTF
CDR3 DNA: TGTGCCAGCTCACCAAGGGCACAAGCTAACTATGGCTACACCTTC

clone size: NA
J gene: TRBJ2-1
D gene: TRBD2
V gene: TRBV2
CDR3 protein: CASSGTTSGRALFF
CDR3 DNA: TGTGCCAGCAGTGGGACGACTAGCGGGAGGGCCTTGTTCTTC

clone size: NA
J gene: TRBJ2-3
D gene: NA
V gene: TRBV24-1
CDR3 protein: CATSDRGDGPADTQYF
CDR3 DNA: TGTGCCACCAGTGATCGTGGGGACGGTCCCGCAGATACGCAGTATTTT

clone size: NA
J gene: TRBJ2-5
D gene: TRBD2
V gene: TRBV2
CDR3 protein: CASRRLAGRSETQYF
CDR3 DNA: TGTGCCAGCAGGCGACTAGCGGGGCGTTCAGAGACCCAGTACTTC

clone size: NA
J gene: TRBJ2-1
D gene: NA
V gene: TRBV27
CDR3 protein: CASRMTSAYNEQFF
CDR3 DNA: TGTGCCAGCAGGATGACTTCTGCCTACAATGAGCAGTTCTTC

clone size: NA
J gene: TRBJ2-6
D gene: NA
V gene: TRBV19
CDR3 protein: CASSISSSGANVLTF
CDR3 DNA: TGTGCCAGTAGTATCAGTTCCTCTGGGGCCAACGTCCTGACTTTC

clone size: NA
J gene: TRBJ2-3
D gene: TRBD1
V gene: TRBV23-1
CDR3 protein: CASSMGRAGQGKDTQYF
CDR3 DNA: TGCGCCAGCAGTATGGGACGGGCGGGACAGGGGAAAGATACGCAGTATTTT

clone size: NA
J gene: TRBJ1-2
D gene: TRBD1
V gene: TRBV19
CDR3 protein: CASTADRGRNYGYTF
CDR3 DNA: TGTGCCAGTACCGCGGACAGGGGGCGCAACTATGGCTACACCTTC

clone size: NA
J gene: TRBJ2-5
D gene: TRBD2
V gene: TRBV6-2/TRBV6-3
CDR3 protein: CASKTSGSPPGETQYF
CDR3 DNA: TGTGCCAGCAAGACTAGCGGGTCACCACCGGGGGAGACCCAGTACTTC

clone size: NA
J gene: TRBJ1-1
D gene: NA
V gene: TRBV5-8
CDR3 protein: CASSPRPGSFGRKAFF
CDR3 DNA: TGTGCCAGCAGCCCCCGTCCTGGGAGCTTTGGAAGAAAAGCTTTCTTT

clone size: NA
J gene: TRBJ1-1
D gene: NA
V gene: TRBV4-2
CDR3 protein: CASSQDLTGSLPEAFF
CDR3 DNA: TGTGCCAGCAGCCAAGATCTAACAGGAAGCCTCCCTGAAGCTTTCTTT

clone size: NA
J gene: TRBJ2-6
D gene: NA
V gene: TRBV7-9
CDR3 protein: CASSRRGGSGANVLTF
CDR3 DNA: TGTGCCAGCAGTCGCAGGGGTGGATCTGGGGCCAACGTCCTGACTTTC

clone size: few
J gene: TRBJ1-4
D gene: NA
V gene: TRBV6-5
CDR3 protein: CASSSGTANEKLFF
CDR3 DNA: TGTGCCAGCAGCTCCGGGACGGCTAATGAAAAACTGTTTTTT

clone size: NA
J gene: TRBJ2-5
D gene: NA
V gene: TRBV6-2/TRBV6-3
CDR3 protein: CASSNPGREETQYF
CDR3 DNA: TGTGCCAGCAGTAACCCGGGACGAGAAGAGACCCAGTACTTC

clone size: once
J gene: TRBJ2-1
D gene: TRBD2
V gene: TRBV6-2/TRBV6-3
CDR3 protein: CASSQGLALNEQFF
CDR3 DNA: TGTGCCAGCAGCCAAGGACTAGCGTTAAATGAGCAGTTCTTC

clone size: NA
J gene: TRBJ2-6
D gene: NA
V gene: TRBV12-3/TRBV12-4
CDR3 protein: CASSLGLGGANVLTF
CDR3 DNA: TGTGCCAGCAGTTTGGGGCTCGGAGGGGCCAACGTCCTGACTTTC

clone size: NA
J gene: TRBJ2-2
D gene: NA
V gene: TRBV5-4
CDR3 protein: CASSLAGQGITGELFF
CDR3 DNA: TGTGCCAGCAGCTTGGCCGGGCAGGGGATCACCGGGGAGCTGTTTTTT

clone size: NA
J gene: TRBJ2-6
D gene: NA
V gene: TRBV6-2/TRBV6-3
CDR3 protein: CASSYSERGPWGANVLTF
CDR3 DNA: TGTGCCAGCAGTTACAGTGAACGGGGCCCTTGGGGGGCCAACGTCCTGACTTTC

clone size: NA
J gene: TRBJ2-7
D gene: NA
V gene: TRBV28
CDR3 protein: CASSLVVGASGHEQYF
CDR3 DNA: TGTGCCAGCAGTTTGGTTGTAGGAGCTTCCGGCCACGAGCAGTACTTC

clone size: NA
J gene: TRBJ2-5
D gene: TRBD2
V gene: TRBV6-2/TRBV6-3
CDR3 protein: CASSYPRLAAQETQYF
CDR3 DNA: TGTGCCAGCAGCTACCCCCGACTAGCAGCTCAAGAGACCCAGTACTTC

clone size: NA
J gene: TRBJ1-2
D gene: NA
V gene: TRBV4-1
CDR3 protein: CASSQVGRTLINGYTF
CDR3 DNA: TGCGCCAGCAGCCAAGTCGGACGGACATTGATAAATGGCTACACCTTC

clone size: NA
J gene: TRBJ2-3
D gene: NA
V gene: TRBV20-1
CDR3 protein: CSAILRRFRGTDTQYF
CDR3 DNA: TGCAGTGCAATACTCCGCAGGTTCCGGGGGACGGATACGCAGTATTTT

clone size: once
J gene: TRBJ2-1
D gene: NA
V gene: TRBV24-1
CDR3 protein: CATSVLGGAQFF
CDR3 DNA: TGTGCCACCAGTGTATTGGGGGGAGCCCAGTTCTTC

clone size: NA
J gene: TRBJ2-1
D gene: NA
V gene: TRBV7-2
CDR3 protein: CASSLGRTSNEQFF
CDR3 DNA: TGTGCCAGCAGCTTAGGCCGGACTTCTAATGAGCAGTTCTTC

clone size: NA
J gene: TRBJ1-1
D gene: TRBD1
V gene: TRBV29-1
CDR3 protein: CSASPQGMNTEAFF
CDR3 DNA: TGCAGCGCTTCTCCACAGGGGATGAACACTGAAGCTTTCTTT

clone size: NA
J gene: TRBJ2-3
D gene: NA
V gene: TRBV21-1
CDR3 protein: CASSKEGPSTDTQYF
CDR3 DNA: TGTGCCAGCAGCAAAGAAGGGCCTAGCACAGATACGCAGTATTTT

clone size: NA
J gene: TRBJ1-1
D gene: NA
V gene: TRBV30
CDR3 protein: CAWVRGIEAFF
CDR3 DNA: TGTGCCTGGGTGCGGGGGATAGAAGCTTTCTTT

clone size: NA
J gene: TRBJ2-7
D gene: NA
V gene: TRBV20-1
CDR3 protein: CSARDRWETPYEQYF
CDR3 DNA: TGCAGTGCTAGAGATCGGTGGGAGACTCCCTACGAGCAGTACTTC

clone size: NA
J gene: TRBJ2-1
D gene: NA
V gene: TRBV4-3
CDR3 protein: CASSQDVGTALFNEQFF
CDR3 DNA: TGCGCCAGCAGCCAAGATGTGGGGACCGCCCTCTTCAATGAGCAGTTCTTC

clone size: NA
J gene: TRBJ1-2
D gene: NA
V gene: TRBV10-3
CDR3 protein: CAISVIPEANYGYTF
CDR3 DNA: TGTGCCATCAGTGTAATTCCTGAAGCTAACTATGGCTACACCTTC

clone size: NA
J gene: TRBJ2-3
D gene: NA
V gene: TRBV6-1
CDR3 protein: CASSSHDQADYTDTQYF
CDR3 DNA: TGTGCCAGCAGCTCACACGATCAGGCAGATTACACAGATACGCAGTATTTT

clone size: NA
J gene: TRBJ2-1
D gene: NA
V gene: TRBV7-9
CDR3 protein: CASSLKRQLDNEQFF
CDR3 DNA: TGTGCCAGCAGCTTAAAGAGGCAGCTTGACAATGAGCAGTTCTTC